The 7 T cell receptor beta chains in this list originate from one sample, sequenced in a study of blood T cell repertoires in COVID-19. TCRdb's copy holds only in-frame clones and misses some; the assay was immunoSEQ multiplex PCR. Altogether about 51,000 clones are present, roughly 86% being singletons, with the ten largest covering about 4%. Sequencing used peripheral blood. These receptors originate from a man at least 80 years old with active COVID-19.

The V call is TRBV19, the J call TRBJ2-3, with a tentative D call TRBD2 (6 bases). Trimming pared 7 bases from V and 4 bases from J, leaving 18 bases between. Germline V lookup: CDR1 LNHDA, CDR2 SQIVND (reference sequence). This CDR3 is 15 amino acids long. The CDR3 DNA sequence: TGTGCCAGTACCCCGGGACTCCCTCTCCCAGATACGCAGTATTTT. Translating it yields CASTPGLPLPDTQYF.

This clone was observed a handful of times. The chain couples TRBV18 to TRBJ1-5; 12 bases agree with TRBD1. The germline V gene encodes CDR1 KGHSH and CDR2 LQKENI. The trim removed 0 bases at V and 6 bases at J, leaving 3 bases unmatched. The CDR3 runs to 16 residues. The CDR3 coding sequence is TGTGCCAGCTCACCACCGGGACAGGGGGCAGGTCAGCCCCAGCATTTT. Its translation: CASSPPGQGAGQPQHF.

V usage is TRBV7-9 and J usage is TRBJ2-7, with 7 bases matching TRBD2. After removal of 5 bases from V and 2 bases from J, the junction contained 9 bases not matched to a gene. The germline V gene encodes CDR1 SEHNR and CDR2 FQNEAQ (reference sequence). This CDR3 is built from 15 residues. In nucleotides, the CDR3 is TGTGCCAGCAGCCATCCGGGGGGTCTAACCTACGAGCAGTACTTC. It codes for CASSHPGGLTYEQYF.

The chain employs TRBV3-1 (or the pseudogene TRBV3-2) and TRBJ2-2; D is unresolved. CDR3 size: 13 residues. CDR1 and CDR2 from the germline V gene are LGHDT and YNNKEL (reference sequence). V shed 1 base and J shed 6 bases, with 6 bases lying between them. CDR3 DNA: TGTGCCAGCAGCCAAGTAGATCCCGGGGAGCTGTTTTTT. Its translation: CASSQVDPGELFF.

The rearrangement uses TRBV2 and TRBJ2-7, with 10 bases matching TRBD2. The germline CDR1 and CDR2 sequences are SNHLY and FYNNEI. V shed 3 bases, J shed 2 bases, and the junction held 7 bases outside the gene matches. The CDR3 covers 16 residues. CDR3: CASSEASGRITYEQYF. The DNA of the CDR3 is TGTGCCAGCAGTGAGGCTAGCGGGAGAATAACCTACGAGCAGTACTTC.

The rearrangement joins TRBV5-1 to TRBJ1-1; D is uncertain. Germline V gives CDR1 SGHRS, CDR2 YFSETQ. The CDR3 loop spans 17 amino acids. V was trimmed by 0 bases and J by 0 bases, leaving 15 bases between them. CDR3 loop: CASSLAEPPGMNTEAFF. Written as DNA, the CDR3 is TGCGCCAGCAGCTTGGCCGAGCCGCCCGGGATGAACACTGAAGCTTTCTTT. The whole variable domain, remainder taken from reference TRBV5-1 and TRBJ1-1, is KAGVTQTPRYLIKTRGQQVTLSCSPISGHRSVSWYQQTPGQGLQFLFEYFSETQRNKGNFPGRFSGRQFSNSRSEMNVSTLELGDSALYLCASSLAEPPGMNTEAFFGQGTRLTVV.

The CDR3 nucleotides are TGTGCCAGCAGATCCTCGAGGCTAGCGGCAACCTACGAGCAGTACTTC. Its translation: CASRSSRLAATYEQYF. This sequence joins TRBV28 and TRBJ2-7; TRBD2 matches 7 bases. Trimming took 6 bases from V and 2 from J; bases not matched to a gene: 13. The CDR3 sequence is 16 residues long. Germline loops: CDR1 MDHEN, CDR2 SYDVKM.